The clone carrying this T cell receptor beta chain was seen many times. The sample belongs to a study of regulatory T cells in long-lasting Graves disease. Noted time point: newly diagnosed GD, antithyroid drugs for less than 3 months. Extracted RNA from PBMCs served as the source of the TCR library. Arm-PCR with iRepertoire HTBI primers amplified the CDR3 regions for these TCR beta libraries. Using its own MiXCR run on the multiplex PCR reads, TCRdb lists one record per CDR3 protein. The sample holds about 430,000 distinct CDR3 sequences, 15% seen once. The V and J ends lost 6 bases and 4 bases, in that order; junction bases with no gene match: 6. The CDR3 loop spans 14 amino acids. In addition, the sample was reused for a study of T cells in Graves' hyperthyroidism and ophthalmopathy. That paper notes: Orbital computed tomography and thyroid ultrasound, together with serum TRAb and thyroxine and clinical symptoms, were used for diagnoses.

The chain is built from TRBV12-3 or TRBV12-4 and TRBJ2-5; TRBD1 aligns across 9 bases. The receptor's source is a woman aged 40 to 55 with Graves disease. The sequencing here drew on peripheral blood mononuclear cells (PBMCs), taken at new diagnosis, from a patient treated with antithyroid drugs. CDR3 sequence (DNA): TGTGCCAGCAGGACCATGACAGGGGGAGAGACCCAGTACTTC. This sequence encodes CASRTMTGGETQYF.